The present T cell receptor (beta chain) was sequenced within a study of blood T cells in healthy people across ages. Study results and caveats: As age increased, TCR beta diversity per million T cells fell in a roughly linear fashion.

Concerning this clonotype: The antigen remains unidentified.

A sample-barcoded 5' primer and a J-beta primer mix were used in a second PCR of about 6 to 12 cycles. One entry per CDR3 protein, called by TCRdb with MiXCR from the 5' RACE reads. Among 1.5 million to 2 million distinct CDR3 sequences listed, more than 35% were seen once. The CDR3 runs 13 residues. Germline V gene sequence: CDR1 SQVTM, CDR2 ANQGSEA. V was trimmed by 7 bases and J by 4 bases, leaving 14 bases between them. The V gene is TRBV29-1, the J gene TRBJ1-3; D possibly corresponds to TRBD1 (6 bases). The receptor's source is a human donor in good health. Sequencing used blood. The CDR3 reads CSAEEGGGNTIYF. For the CDR3, the DNA is TGCAGCGCCGAGGAAGGGGGAGGAAACACCATATATTTT.